This TCR beta chain appears in the sequencing data of a study of cytomegalovirus exposure and HLA in healthy donors. General study points: It emerged from a later analysis that several of the most significant clusters appeared to be linked to common viral pathogens. Among immune exposure information, only CMV serostatus was available.

As regards this clone: Its specificity is not known.

The CDR3 sequence is 16 residues long. Per the germline V gene, CDR1 is KGHSH and CDR2 is LQKENI. Unmatched junction bases numbered 9, after V lost 1 base and J lost 4 bases. Use of 60 Vbeta and 13 Jbeta primers characterized the PCR. Measured with immunoSEQ multiplex PCR; TCRdb has only the in-frame clones, and not every one. The table includes roughly 160,000 clones, 80% detected once. This chain connects TRBV18 to TRBJ2-7, with 8 bases matching TRBD1. Sequencing was carried out using PBMCs. The receptor was isolated from a young man in good health and CMV-seronegative. This chain's CDR3 is CASSPQRQGARYEQYF. Written as DNA, the CDR3 is TGTGCCAGCTCACCACAGCGCCAGGGGGCAAGGTACGAGCAGTACTTC.